These 20 T cell receptor beta chains were sequenced from one sample in a study of cytomegalovirus exposure and HLA in healthy donors. The PCR ran on 60 Vbeta and 13 Jbeta primers. Sequencing used immunoSEQ multiplex PCR; TCRdb keeps in-frame clones, though not all of them. The repertoire holds 130,000 or so clones, with roughly three fifths as singletons. The sequenced sample consisted of PBMCs. Every receptor here comes from a male donor in good health and CMV-seronegative.

In this sample, this clone turned up a few times. The chain joins TRBV9 to TRBJ2-1; 11 bases are shared with TRBD1. The CDR3 sequence is 15 residues long. Germline CDR1 SGDLS, CDR2 YYNGEE. V lost 0 bases and J lost 7; bases outside the gene matches: 3. CDR3 protein: CASSVAGQGVNEQFF. The CDR3, as DNA: TGTGCCAGCAGCGTAGCGGGACAGGGGGTGAATGAGCAGTTCTTC.

CDR3 DNA: TGTGCCAGCAGCTCAACAGCCCCACCTGGCTATGGCTACACCTTC. It is translated as CASSSTAPPGYGYTF. The chain couples TRBV28 to TRBJ1-2; the D is unclear. The V end lost 6 bases, the J end lost 4 bases, and 18 bases lay between the germline ends. Germline CDR1 is MDHEN and CDR2 is SYDVKM. The CDR3 is 15 residues long.

This clone came up once. The chain employs TRBV19 and TRBJ1-5, with 7 bases aligning to TRBD1. CDR3 length equals 14 residues. The ends lost 5 bases at V and 4 bases at J; junction bases unmatched: 5. Germline V gene data show CDR1 as LNHDA and CDR2 as SQIVND (reference sequence). CDR3 DNA: TGTGCCAGTAGTTCCTCAGGGGGTAATCAGCCCCAGCATTTT. It is translated as CASSSSGGNQPQHF.

This clone was counted once. The CDR3 DNA reads TGTGCCAGCAGCTCAGGAGGGCTTAGCGGGGGCCGATACAATGAGCAGTTCTTC. Translating gives CASSSGGLSGGRYNEQFF. The chain combines TRBV11-3 with TRBJ2-1, with 9 bases matching TRBD2. This CDR3 region has 18 residues. The germline gives CDR1 SGHNT, CDR2 YENEEA. The J segment lost 4 bases and the V segment lost 4 bases, leaving 14 bases of the junction unmatched.

V gene TRBV30 combines with J gene TRBJ1-4; 7 bases match TRBD1. V gave up 6 bases and J gave up 8 bases; unmatched junction bases: 9. The CDR3 is 13 residues long. Germline V gene sequence: CDR1 GTSNPN, CDR2 SVGIG (reference sequence). Written as DNA, the CDR3 is TGTGCCTGCCGCAAGGACAGGTACGAAAAACTGTTTTTT. Protein: CACRKDRYEKLFF.

The genes are TRBV15 and TRBJ2-5; TRBD2 agrees at 8 bases. The germline gives CDR1 LNHNV, CDR2 YYDKDF (reference sequence). V lost 5 bases and J lost 5; bases outside the gene matches: 13. CDR3 length: 16 residues. The CDR3 loop reads CATSVDGRAGVETQYF. Here the CDR3 DNA reads TGTGCCACCAGCGTAGATGGGAGAGCGGGGGTGGAGACCCAGTACTTC.

This chain connects TRBV7-2 to TRBJ2-5, with 13 bases aligning to TRBD2. The V and J ends lost 1 base and 7 bases, in that order; junction bases with no gene match: 0. Looked up from germline, CDR1 is SGHTA and CDR2 is FQGNSA. This CDR3 is 14 amino acids long. CDR3 in DNA: TGTGCCAGCAGCTTAGGGACTAGCGGGGGGACCCAGTACTTC. It is translated as CASSLGTSGGTQYF.

This sequence joins TRBV7-2 and TRBJ2-1; 8 bases map to TRBD1. V lost 1 base, J lost 4 bases, and 3 bases stayed unmatched. Germline V gene lookup returns CDR1 SGHTA and CDR2 FQGNSA. This CDR3 is 15 amino acids long. The chain's CDR3 is CASSLGGQVYNEQFF. The CDR3 bases are TGTGCCAGCAGCTTAGGGGGACAGGTATACAATGAGCAGTTCTTC. Complete variable domain (other parts from reference TRBV7-2 and TRBJ2-1): GAGVSQSPSNKVTEKGKDVELRCDPISGHTALYWYRQSLGQGLEFLIYFQGNSAPDKSGLPSDRFSAERTGGSVSTLTIQRTQQEDSAVYLCASSLGGQVYNEQFFGPGTRLTVL.

The chain combines TRBV4-1 with TRBJ2-7, with D tentatively TRBD2 (5 bases). Trimming shortened V by 5 bases and J by 6 bases, and 11 bases separated the two germline ends. Germline CDR1 and CDR2: MGHRA and YSYEKL. This CDR3 contains 12 residues. CDR3: CASSSLASEQYF. As DNA, the CDR3 is TGCGCCAGCAGCTCCCTAGCATCCGAGCAGTACTTC.

J is TRBJ2-7 and V is TRBV11-2, with a tentative D call TRBD2 (5 bases). CDR1 is SGHAT, CDR2 FQNNGV, per germline. Trimming shortened V by 4 bases and J by 2 bases, and 21 bases separated the two germline ends. This CDR3 contains 17 residues. The CDR3 DNA reads as TGTGCCAGCAGCTCCCCCACTCCAGCGGAGTTTGCCTACGAGCAGTACTTC. As protein: CASSSPTPAEFAYEQYF.

This clone turned up a few times. The CDR3 here is CASSQYRAYEQYF. The CDR3 region has the DNA TGCGCCAGCAGCCAATATCGGGCCTACGAGCAGTACTTC. The V call is TRBV4-3, the J call TRBJ2-7; unclear D gene. The ends were cut back, 2 bases at V and 2 bases at J, with 7 bases in the middle. CDR3 length: 13 amino acids. Germline V gives CDR1 LGHNA, CDR2 YSLEER.

V usage is TRBV4-2 and J usage is TRBJ2-2; D ambiguous. CDR1 is LGHNA and CDR2 is YNFKEQ in the germline V gene. This CDR3 region has 17 residues. V was cut by 0 bases and J by 0 bases, with 11 bases left in between. The CDR3 bases are TGTGCCAGCAGCCAAGAGACCAGACACGCGAACACCGGGGAGCTGTTTTTT. Amino acid sequence: CASSQETRHANTGELFF.

This chain links TRBV30 with TRBJ1-1, with 7 bases aligning to TRBD1. The germline V gene encodes CDR1 GTSNPN and CDR2 SVGIG (reference sequence). This CDR3 has 14 amino acids. J was trimmed by 8 bases and V by 0 bases; bases with no gene match: 9. CDR3 residues: CAWSVGMEGGEAFF. Written as DNA, the CDR3 is TGTGCCTGGAGTGTAGGAATGGAAGGGGGCGAAGCTTTCTTT.

V gene TRBV5-1 combines with J gene TRBJ1-5, with TRBD1 as a possible D gene (5 bases). CDR3 length equals 15 residues. Per the germline V gene, CDR1 is SGHRS and CDR2 is YFSETQ. Trimming shortened V by 2 bases and J by 0 bases, and 9 bases separated the two germline ends. This CDR3 is CASSFGGGSNQPQHF. The CDR3 DNA reads as TGCGCCAGCAGCTTCGGCGGGGGTAGCAATCAGCCCCAGCATTTT.

The rearrangement joins TRBV4-3 to TRBJ1-2, with 8 nucleotides matching TRBD1. Unmatched junction bases numbered 7, after V lost 0 bases and J lost 7 bases. The CDR3 is 15 residues long. Germline CDR1 LGHNA, CDR2 YSLEER. CDR3 in amino acids: CASSQESTGGRGYTF. CDR3 nucleotide sequence: TGCGCCAGCAGCCAAGAATCCACAGGGGGTCGTGGCTACACCTTC.

The rearrangement joins TRBV18 to TRBJ2-7, with 11 bases aligning to TRBD1. In germline, CDR1 is KGHSH, CDR2 LQKENI. The CDR3 is 15 amino acids. The V segment lost 3 bases and the J segment 2 bases; nucleotides outside the gene matches: 3. CDR3 nucleotide sequence: TGTGCCAGCTCACCTCCGGGACAGGGGGCCTACGAGCAGTACTTC. Its translation: CASSPPGQGAYEQYF.

This clone was seen a single time. This chain connects TRBV5-1 to TRBJ1-2, with D tentatively TRBD1 (5 bases). Between the trimmed V and J ends, which lost 5 bases and 3 bases, there was a span of 17 bases. This CDR3 spans 15 amino acids. Germline-derived CDR1 and CDR2 are SGHRS and YFSETQ. CDR3 region: CASRGGRGRDYGYTF. Here the CDR3 DNA reads TGCGCCAGCAGGGGGGGTCGAGGGAGAGACTATGGCTACACCTTC.

This clone has a single count. The CDR3 sequence is CASSISLSLAAYNEQFF. DNA for the CDR3: TGTGCCAGTAGTATCTCTCTTTCACTAGCGGCTTACAATGAGCAGTTCTTC. The genes are TRBV19 and TRBJ2-1; 8 bases are shared with TRBD2. Trimming at V came to 3 bases and at J to 4 bases, leaving 11 bases not matched to a gene. Germline assignment: CDR1 LNHDA and CDR2 SQIVND (reference sequence). The CDR3 sequence is 17 residues long.

The V gene is TRBV10-3, the J gene TRBJ2-2; possible D gene TRBD2, 5 bases. The CDR3 consists of 15 residues. The germline V and J ends were trimmed by 7 bases and 1 base, with 13 bases remaining between them. Germline values: CDR1 ENHRY, CDR2 SYGVKD. The DNA of the CDR3 is TGTGCCATCACAGAAAGAGGGTTGAACACCGGGGAGCTGTTTTTT. It is translated as CAITERGLNTGELFF.

J is TRBJ1-5 and V is TRBV18, with 9 bases aligning to TRBD1. This CDR3 has 15 amino acids. Germline CDR1 reads KGHSH; CDR2 reads LQKENI. With 3 bases clipped from V and 7 bases from J, the junction kept 7 bases outside the gene matches. The DNA of the CDR3 is TGTGCCAGCTCACCTGGGACAGGGATAAGCCAGCCCCAGCATTTT. Translation: CASSPGTGISQPQHF.